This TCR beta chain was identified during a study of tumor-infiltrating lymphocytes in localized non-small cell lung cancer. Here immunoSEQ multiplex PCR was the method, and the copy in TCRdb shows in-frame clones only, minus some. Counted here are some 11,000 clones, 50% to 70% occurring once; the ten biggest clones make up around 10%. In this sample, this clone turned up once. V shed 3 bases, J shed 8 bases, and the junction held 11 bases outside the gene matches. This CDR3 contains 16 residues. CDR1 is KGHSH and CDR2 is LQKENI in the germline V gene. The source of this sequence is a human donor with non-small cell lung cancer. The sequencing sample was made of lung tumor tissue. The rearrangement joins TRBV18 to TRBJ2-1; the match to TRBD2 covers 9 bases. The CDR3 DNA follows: TGTGCCAGCTCACCCATTAGCGGGAGTGTATTCGATGAGCAGTTCTTC. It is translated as CASSPISGSVFDEQFF.